The 30 T cell receptor beta chains given below trace back to one sample, sequenced in a study of blood T cell repertoires in COVID-19. The repertoire was sequenced with immunoSEQ multiplex PCR; TCRdb's copy has only in-frame clones and lacks some. The sample records about 310,000 clones, roughly 87% being singletons. Sequencing used peripheral blood. Receptors were obtained from a man in his fifties with active or convalescent COVID-19.

The chain uses TRBV19 and TRBJ2-7; D ambiguous. CDR1 and CDR2 from the germline V gene are LNHDA and SQIVND (reference sequence). This CDR3 comprises 15 residues. Trimming stripped 4 bases from V and 6 bases from J, with 19 bases between. The CDR3 reads CASSTGLLYRSEQYF. The CDR3 DNA follows: TGTGCCAGTAGTACCGGTCTACTCTACCGGAGCGAGCAGTACTTC.

The V call is TRBV2, the J call TRBJ1-2, with TRBD1 matching 11 bases. The V gene's germline CDR1 is SNHLY and CDR2 FYNNEI. V lost 3 bases to trimming and J lost 6 bases; unmatched junction nucleotides: 3. The CDR3 spans 14 residues. This CDR3 is CASSEDRGRDGYTF. DNA of the CDR3: TGTGCCAGCAGTGAGGACAGGGGGCGGGATGGCTACACCTTC.

The chain is built from TRBV6-2 or TRBV6-3 and TRBJ1-3, with TRBD1 matching over 9 bases. Germline CDR1 is MNHEY and CDR2 is SVGEGT. The CDR3 has 16 residues. With V trimmed by 5 bases and J by 4 bases, 9 bases remained unmatched. CDR3 residues: CASSRSGQGFGNTIYF. CDR3 nucleotides: TGTGCCAGCAGTCGCTCGGGACAGGGTTTCGGAAACACCATATATTTT.

The gene calls are TRBV5-5 and TRBJ1-2; 7 positions match TRBD1. This CDR3 contains 15 residues. Germline lookup yields CDR1 SGHKS and CDR2 YYEKEE (reference sequence). The V segment lost 2 bases and the J segment 2 bases; nucleotides outside the gene matches: 6. In DNA, the CDR3 is TGTGCCAGCAGCTTTACAGGGGACCCCAACTATGGCTACACCTTC. It is translated as CASSFTGDPNYGYTF.

CDR3 amino acids: CASSQDVAGETQYF. For the CDR3, the DNA is TGTGCCAGCAGCCAAGATGTCGCGGGCGAGACCCAGTACTTC. The chain recombines TRBV4-2 with TRBJ2-5; D may be TRBD2 (5 bases). The CDR3 has 14 residues. V gave up 0 bases and J gave up 5 bases, with 10 bases separating them. Germline V gives CDR1 LGHNA, CDR2 YNFKEQ.

In its sample, this clone was seen once. The rearrangement joins TRBV10-3 to TRBJ2-1; TRBD2 matches 10 bases. Germline V lookup: CDR1 ENHRY, CDR2 SYGVKD. The CDR3 has 15 residues. V shed 4 bases, J shed 3 bases, and the junction held 3 bases outside the gene matches. The CDR3 here is CAISGGTSVYNEQFF. Here the CDR3 DNA reads TGTGCCATCAGTGGGGGGACTAGCGTCTACAATGAGCAGTTCTTC.

This clone was detected only a few times. The chain recombines TRBV6-8 with TRBJ1-2; the D is unclear. CDR1 is MNHGY and CDR2 is SAAAGT in the germline V gene. CDR3 size: 14 residues. V dropped 3 bases and J dropped 7 bases, with 15 bases sitting between them. As DNA, the CDR3 is TGTGCCAGCAGTTATACGTGCGTTTCCCTTGGCTACACCTTC. Amino acid sequence: CASSYTCVSLGYTF.

V and J are TRBV2 and TRBJ1-1, with D hard to call. CDR1 and CDR2 (germline): SNHLY, FYNNEI. Trimming took 0 bases from V and 9 from J, leaving 8 bases between them. The CDR3 is 12 residues long. CDR3 coding DNA: TGTGCCAGCAGTGAAGCGGTCGGGAAAGCTTTCTTT. Translating it yields CASSEAVGKAFF.

The chain is built from TRBV28 and TRBJ1-2, with 9 bases matching TRBD1. V dropped 5 bases and J dropped 8; count of bases not matched to a gene: 12. Germline V CDR1 and CDR2: MDHEN, SYDVKM. CDR3 length: 15 residues. CDR3: CASSKRHRGHNGYTF. CDR3 DNA: TGTGCCAGCAGTAAACGACACAGGGGGCACAACGGCTACACCTTC.

The chain combines TRBV28 with TRBJ1-2, with D perhaps TRBD1 (6 bases). The CDR3 length is 12 residues. V was pared by 10 bases and J by 4 bases, with 13 bases between. CDR1 is MDHEN, CDR2 SYDVKM, per germline. CDR3 amino acids: CATFRGSYGYTF. In nucleotides, the CDR3 is TGTGCCACCTTCAGGGGCTCCTATGGCTACACCTTC.

The gene calls are TRBV27 and TRBJ2-6, with 14 bases aligning to TRBD2. This CDR3 contains 17 residues. Germline-derived CDR1 and CDR2 are MNHEY and SMNVEV (reference sequence). Trimming removed 5 bases from V and 3 bases from J; junction bases left unmatched: 3. CDR3 in DNA: TGTGCCAGCAGTGGGACTAGCGGGAGTCTTGGGGCCAACGTCCTGACTTTC. Protein: CASSGTSGSLGANVLTF.

CDR3 nucleotides: TGCGCCAGCAGCAAGGACAAAAGAGAGACCCAGTACTTC. Protein sequence: CASSKDKRETQYF. The chain uses TRBV5-1 and TRBJ2-5; weak D call: TRBD1 (5 bases). Germline loops: CDR1 SGHRS, CDR2 YFSETQ. V shed 4 bases and J shed 4 bases, with 11 bases lying between them. This CDR3 has 13 amino acids.

The chain uses TRBV9 and TRBJ2-3; D is ambiguous. Per the germline V gene, CDR1 is SGDLS and CDR2 is YYNGEE. The CDR3 contains 12 residues. Trimming took 3 bases from V and 4 from J, leaving 6 bases between them. The DNA of the CDR3 is TGTGCCAGCAGCGAAGCCGCAGATACGCAGTATTTT. It encodes CASSEAADTQYF. The variable domain in full, with the rest retrieved from reference TRBV9 and TRBJ2-3, is DSGVTQTPKHLITATGQRVTLRCSPRSGDLSVYWYQQSLDQGLQFLIQYYNGEERAKGNILERFSAQQFPDLHSELNLSSLELGDSALYFCASSEAADTQYFGPGTRLTVL.

The rearrangement links TRBV9 to TRBJ1-5; 7 bases map to TRBD1. The germline gives CDR1 SGDLS, CDR2 YYNGEE. The J segment lost 2 bases and the V segment lost 0 bases, leaving 11 bases of the junction unmatched. The CDR3 is 18 amino acids. This chain's CDR3 is CASSVEGGGFGGNQPQHF. The CDR3 bases are TGTGCCAGCAGCGTAGAAGGGGGCGGATTCGGTGGCAATCAGCCCCAGCATTTT.

The CDR3 spells CASRFAATDTQYF. The CDR3 DNA follows: TGCGCCTCCCGATTTGCGGCCACAGATACGCAGTATTTT. The chain uses TRBV10-1 and TRBJ2-3; the D is unclear. V lost 11 bases to trimming and J lost 2 bases, with 14 bases between them. CDR1 and CDR2 from the germline V gene are WNHNN and SYGVQD (reference sequence). CDR3 length equals 13 residues.

This rearrangement joins TRBV6-2 or TRBV6-3 to TRBJ2-5; 11 bases fit TRBD2. The CDR3 consists of 17 residues. Germline CDR1 MNHEY, CDR2 SVGEGT. V was pared by 0 bases and J by 4 bases, with 7 bases of the junction left unmatched. CDR3 coding DNA: TGTGCCAGCAGTTACTCAACCGGGACTAGCGGTGGAGAGACCCAGTACTTC. This encodes CASSYSTGTSGGETQYF.

To note about this clone: At one of its ends the junction is not consistent with the germline gene, which may arise from a read error. This CDR3 is also generated by other DNA sequences in the sample. This chain joins TRBV7-7 and TRBJ1-5, with D hard to call. The CDR3 consists of 13 residues. The germline CDR1 and CDR2 sequences are SSHAT and FNYEAQ (reference sequence). The CDR3 DNA follows: TGTGCTAGCAGCTTAGACCGGGGACAGCCCCAGCATTTT. Encoded protein: CASSLDRGQPQHF.

The rearrangement links TRBV19 to TRBJ2-2; 10 bases match TRBD1. Per the germline V gene, CDR1 is LNHDA and CDR2 is SQIVND (reference sequence). Losses at the gene ends were 4 bases for V and 6 bases for J; bases not matched to a gene: 11. The CDR3 totals 17 residues. The CDR3 sequence is CASSTGTGASRSGELFF. The CDR3 coding sequence is TGTGCCAGTAGTACGGGGACAGGGGCCTCGAGATCCGGGGAGCTGTTTTTT.

The chain uses TRBV4-1 and TRBJ2-7, with TRBD1 matching over 7 bases. CDR3 length: 15 amino acids. V lost 1 base, J lost 9 bases, and 12 bases stayed unmatched. Germline V gives CDR1 MGHRA, CDR2 YSYEKL. The CDR3 DNA follows: TGCGCCAGCAGCCAAGGACAGGGCCGGGTGGTTGTGCAGTACTTC. This sequence encodes CASSQGQGRVVVQYF.

The chain couples TRBV24-1 to TRBJ2-3; 7 bases are shared with TRBD2. This CDR3 comprises 17 residues. Germline loops: CDR1 KGHDR, CDR2 SFDVKD. The V and J ends lost 3 bases and 2 bases, in that order; junction bases with no gene match: 10. The CDR3 spells CATSDGVAGEFTDTQYF. CDR3 sequence (DNA): TGTGCCACCAGTGATGGGGTAGCGGGCGAATTCACAGATACGCAGTATTTT.

V is TRBV5-6 and J is TRBJ1-5; D might be TRBD1 (5 bases). Trimming took off 0 bases at V and 6 bases at J, with 7 bases between the two ends. Germline-derived CDR1 and CDR2 are SGHDT and YYEEEE. The CDR3 has 13 amino acids. CDR3 loop: CASSLAGGQPQHF. The CDR3 DNA reads as TGTGCCAGCAGCTTGGCCGGGGGTCAGCCCCAGCATTTT.

This clone was picked up a small number of times. The chain carries TRBV3-1 (or the pseudogene TRBV3-2) and TRBJ2-1; 16 bases fit TRBD2. Germline V gives CDR1 LGHDT, CDR2 YNNKEL (reference sequence). The CDR3 sequence is 18 residues long. Unmatched junction bases numbered 9, after V lost 3 bases and J lost 7 bases. The CDR3 DNA sequence: TGTGCCAGCAGCCACGTGGGACTAGCGGGAGGGCCCAGGAATGAGCAGTTCTTC. Its protein is CASSHVGLAGGPRNEQFF.

The chain carries TRBV6-5 and TRBJ1-3; D remains ambiguous. This CDR3 contains 14 residues. V was clipped by 6 bases and J by 4 bases, with 13 bases between them. Germline V CDR1 and CDR2: MNHEY, SVGAGI. DNA for the CDR3: TGTGCCAGCAGCACATCAAAAAGAGGAAACACCATATATTTT. This translates into CASSTSKRGNTIYF.

The chain employs TRBV9 and TRBJ2-1, with a possible D match to TRBD2 (6 bases). Germline-derived CDR1 and CDR2 are SGDLS and YYNGEE. V was pared by 2 bases and J by 6 bases, with 21 bases between. The length of the CDR3 is 17 residues. This chain's CDR3 is CASSVSPTSQGANEQFF. In DNA form, the CDR3 reads TGTGCCAGCAGCGTTTCCCCGACTAGTCAGGGTGCCAATGAGCAGTTCTTC.

The table lists this clone with a few counts. The rearrangement uses TRBV2 and TRBJ1-6; 7 bases match TRBD1. The CDR3 extends over 15 amino acids. V lost 7 bases, J lost 7 bases, and 10 bases stayed unmatched. The germline V gene encodes CDR1 SNHLY and CDR2 FYNNEI. The CDR3 loop reads CASTVGGQPNSPLHF. CDR3 in DNA: TGTGCCAGCACAGTCGGGGGACAGCCGAATTCACCCCTCCACTTT.

This chain connects TRBV19 to TRBJ2-2, with 7 bases identical to TRBD1. Germline values: CDR1 LNHDA, CDR2 SQIVND (reference sequence). J lost 7 bases, V lost 5 bases, and 4 bases had no gene match. This CDR3 is 13 amino acids long. CDR3 residues: CASSPQGVGELFF. DNA of the CDR3: TGTGCCAGTAGTCCCCAGGGGGTCGGGGAGCTGTTTTTT.

The chain combines TRBV6-5 with TRBJ2-5, with 7 bases lining up with TRBD1. Looked up from germline, CDR1 is MNHEY and CDR2 is SVGAGI. The CDR3 contains 13 residues. Trimming removed 6 bases from V and 3 bases from J; junction bases left unmatched: 4. The CDR3: CASSADREETQYF. CDR3 coding DNA: TGTGCCAGCAGCGCCGACAGGGAAGAGACCCAGTACTTC.

The chain joins TRBV7-8 to TRBJ2-3; 9 bases are shared with TRBD2. This CDR3 spans 16 amino acids. Losses at the gene ends were 0 bases for V and 5 bases for J; bases not matched to a gene: 6. Germline loops: CDR1 SGHVS, CDR2 FQNEAQ. CDR3 amino acids: CASSLALAGAGDTQYF. CDR3 coding DNA: TGTGCCAGCAGCTTAGCCTTAGCGGGAGCTGGAGATACGCAGTATTTT. Full variable domain (rest looked up from reference TRBV7-8 and TRBJ2-3): GAGVSQSPRYKVAKRGQDVALRCDPISGHVSLFWYQQALGQGPEFLTYFQNEAQLDKSGLPSDRFFAERPEGSVSTLKIQRTQQEDSAVYLCASSLALAGAGDTQYFGPGTRLTVL.

The rearrangement joins TRBV5-4 to TRBJ1-2; perhaps TRBD1 as D (6 bases). CDR1 is SGHNT, CDR2 YYREEE, per germline (reference sequence). The CDR3 runs to 13 residues. V was trimmed by 4 bases and J by 1 base, leaving 8 bases between them. The chain's CDR3 is CASSTDSNYGYTF. The CDR3 DNA is TGTGCCAGCAGCACGGACAGTAACTATGGCTACACCTTC.

The chain joins TRBV28 to TRBJ2-3; 13 bases align to TRBD2. CDR3 length: 18 amino acids. Germline CDR1 is MDHEN and CDR2 is SYDVKM. V was pared by 2 bases and J by 0 bases, with 5 bases of the junction left unmatched. The CDR3 sequence: CASSLAVGLAGSTDTQYF. The DNA for the CDR3 is TGTGCCAGCAGTTTAGCCGTGGGACTAGCGGGGAGCACAGATACGCAGTATTTT.